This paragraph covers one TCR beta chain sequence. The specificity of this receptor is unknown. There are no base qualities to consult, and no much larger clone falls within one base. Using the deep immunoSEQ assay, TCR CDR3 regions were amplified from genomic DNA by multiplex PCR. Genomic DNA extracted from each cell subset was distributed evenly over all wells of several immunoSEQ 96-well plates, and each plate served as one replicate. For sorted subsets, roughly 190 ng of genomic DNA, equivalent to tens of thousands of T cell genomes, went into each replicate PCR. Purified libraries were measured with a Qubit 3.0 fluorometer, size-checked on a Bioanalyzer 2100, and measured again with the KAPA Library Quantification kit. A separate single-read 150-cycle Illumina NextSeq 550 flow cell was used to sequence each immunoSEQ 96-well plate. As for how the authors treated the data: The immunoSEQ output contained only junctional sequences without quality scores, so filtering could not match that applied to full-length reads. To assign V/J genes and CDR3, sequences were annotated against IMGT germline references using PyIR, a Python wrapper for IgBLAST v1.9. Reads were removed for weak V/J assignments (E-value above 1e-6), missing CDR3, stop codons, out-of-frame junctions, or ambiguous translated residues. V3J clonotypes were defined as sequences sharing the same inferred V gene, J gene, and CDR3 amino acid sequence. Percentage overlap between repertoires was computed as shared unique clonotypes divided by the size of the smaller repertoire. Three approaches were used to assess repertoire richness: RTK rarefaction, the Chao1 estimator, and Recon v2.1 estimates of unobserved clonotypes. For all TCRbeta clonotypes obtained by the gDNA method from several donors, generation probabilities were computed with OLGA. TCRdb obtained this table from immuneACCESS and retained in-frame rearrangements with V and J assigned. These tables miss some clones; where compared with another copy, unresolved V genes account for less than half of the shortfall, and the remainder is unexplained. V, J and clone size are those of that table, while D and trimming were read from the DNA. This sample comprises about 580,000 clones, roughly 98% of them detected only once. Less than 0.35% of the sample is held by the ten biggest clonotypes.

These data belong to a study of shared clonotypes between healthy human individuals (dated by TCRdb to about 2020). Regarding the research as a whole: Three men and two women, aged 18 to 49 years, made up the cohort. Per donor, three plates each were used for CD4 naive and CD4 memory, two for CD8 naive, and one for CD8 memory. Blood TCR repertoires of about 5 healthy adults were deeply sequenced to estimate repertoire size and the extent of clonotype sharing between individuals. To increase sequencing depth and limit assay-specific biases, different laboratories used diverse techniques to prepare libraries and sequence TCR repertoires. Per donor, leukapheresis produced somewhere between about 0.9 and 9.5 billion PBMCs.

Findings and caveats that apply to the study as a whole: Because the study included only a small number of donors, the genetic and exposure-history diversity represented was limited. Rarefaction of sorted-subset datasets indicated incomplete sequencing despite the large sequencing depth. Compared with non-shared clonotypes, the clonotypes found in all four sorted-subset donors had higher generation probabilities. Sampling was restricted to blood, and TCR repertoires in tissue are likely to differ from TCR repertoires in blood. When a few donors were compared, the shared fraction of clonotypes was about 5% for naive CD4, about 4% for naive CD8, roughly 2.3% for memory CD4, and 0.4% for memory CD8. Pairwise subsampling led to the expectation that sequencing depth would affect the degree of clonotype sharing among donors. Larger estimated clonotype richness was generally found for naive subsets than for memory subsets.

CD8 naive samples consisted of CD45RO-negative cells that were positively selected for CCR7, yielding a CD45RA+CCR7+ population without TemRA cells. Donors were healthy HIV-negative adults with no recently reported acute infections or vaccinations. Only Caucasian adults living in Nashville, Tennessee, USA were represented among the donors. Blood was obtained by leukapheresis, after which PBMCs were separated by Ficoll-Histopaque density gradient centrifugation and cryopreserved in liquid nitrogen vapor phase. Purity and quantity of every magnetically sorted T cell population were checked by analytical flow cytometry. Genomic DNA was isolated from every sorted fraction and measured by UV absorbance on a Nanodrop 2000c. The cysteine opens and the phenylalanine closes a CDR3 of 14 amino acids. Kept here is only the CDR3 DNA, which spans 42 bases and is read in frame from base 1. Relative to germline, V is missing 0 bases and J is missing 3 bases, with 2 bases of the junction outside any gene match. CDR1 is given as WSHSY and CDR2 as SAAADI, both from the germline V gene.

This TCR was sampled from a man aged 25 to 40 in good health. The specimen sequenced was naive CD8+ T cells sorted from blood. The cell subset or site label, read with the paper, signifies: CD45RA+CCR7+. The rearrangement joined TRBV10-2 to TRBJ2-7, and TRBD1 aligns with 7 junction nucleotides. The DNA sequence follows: TGCGCCAGCAGTGAGTCCAGGGGGAGCTACGAGCAGTACTTC. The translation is CASSESRGSYEQYF.